Listed below are T cell receptor beta chains from one sample, sequenced in a study of regulatory T cells in long-lasting Graves disease. TCRdb fed the multiplex PCR reads into MiXCR, producing one record per CDR3 protein. The sample includes a few hundred thousand distinct CDR3 sequences, around 20% of them seen just once. The sample was peripheral blood mononuclear cells (PBMCs), taken when the disease was refractory, from a patient treated with antithyroid drugs. All receptors come from a female donor with Graves disease. The CDR3 runs from the conserved cysteine through the conserved F or W. The D gene is left open where the match is weak. Clone size appears in some rows only: once, few, many, or a class for an expanded clone.

d_gene: .; j_gene: TRBJ1-1; v_gene: TRBV12-3/TRBV12-4; abundance: many; CDR3nt: TGTGCCAGCAGCTCCTGGGGGCCCCTTGGGGACACTGAAGCTTTCTTT; CDR3aa: CASSSWGPLGDTEAFF
d_gene: .; j_gene: TRBJ2-7; v_gene: TRBV20-1; abundance: many; CDR3nt: TGCAGCGCAAAGTCTAGCGCCGACTACGAGCAGTACTTC; CDR3aa: CSAKSSADYEQYF
d_gene: TRBD2; j_gene: TRBJ2-3; v_gene: TRBV2; abundance: .; CDR3nt: TGTGCCAGCAGTGATCGGACTAGCGGGAGAGATACGCAGTATTTT; CDR3aa: CASSDRTSGRDTQYF
d_gene: .; j_gene: TRBJ2-7; v_gene: TRBV27; abundance: many; CDR3nt: TGTGCCAGCAGTTTATCTCAGCGGGTTCCCAGCTACGAGCAGTACTTC; CDR3aa: CASSLSQRVPSYEQYF
d_gene: .; j_gene: TRBJ1-1; v_gene: TRBV20-1; abundance: few; CDR3nt: TGCAGTGCTAAAGTGATGGGGGCGCGGGACACTGAAGCTTTCTTT; CDR3aa: CSAKVMGARDTEAFF
d_gene: .; j_gene: TRBJ1-1; v_gene: TRBV19; abundance: .; CDR3nt: TGTGCCAGCGGAGGGTGGACCACTGAAGCTTTCTTT; CDR3aa: CASGGWTTEAFF
d_gene: .; j_gene: TRBJ2-2; v_gene: TRBV6-1; abundance: many; CDR3nt: TGTGCCAGCAGGGGGCTAACGTACACCGGGGAGCTGTTTTTT; CDR3aa: CASRGLTYTGELFF
d_gene: .; j_gene: TRBJ2-7; v_gene: TRBV5-1; abundance: few; CDR3nt: TGCGCCAGCAGCGCATTACAGGGTTACGAGCAGTACTTC; CDR3aa: CASSALQGYEQYF
d_gene: .; j_gene: TRBJ2-7; v_gene: TRBV5-1; abundance: .; CDR3nt: TGCGCCAGCAGCTTGGACCGGGACCCAACCTACGAGCAGTACTTC; CDR3aa: CASSLDRDPTYEQYF
d_gene: TRBD1; j_gene: TRBJ1-1; v_gene: TRBV19; abundance: few; CDR3nt: TGTGCCAGTACCCCCTGGGACAGGGGTGATACTGAAGCTTTCTTT; CDR3aa: CASTPWDRGDTEAFF
d_gene: .; j_gene: TRBJ1-1; v_gene: TRBV27; abundance: many; CDR3nt: TGTGCCAGCAGTTTATCTCCTGGGAACACTGAAGCTTTCTTT; CDR3aa: CASSLSPGNTEAFF
d_gene: TRBD1; j_gene: TRBJ1-3; v_gene: TRBV20-1; abundance: .; CDR3nt: TGCAATGCTAGAGTTGACAGGGGCCAAGCTGGAAACACCATATATTTT; CDR3aa: CNARVDRGQAGNTIYF
d_gene: .; j_gene: TRBJ2-5; v_gene: TRBV12-3/TRBV12-4; abundance: many; CDR3nt: TGTGCCAGTTTGCCCAAGGGGGGGATCCAAGAGACCCAGTACTTC; CDR3aa: CASLPKGGIQETQYF
d_gene: .; j_gene: TRBJ2-7; v_gene: TRBV20-1; abundance: few; CDR3nt: TGCAGTGCTACTCAAGCCTCCTACGAGCAGTACTTC; CDR3aa: CSATQASYEQYF
d_gene: TRBD2; j_gene: TRBJ2-7; v_gene: TRBV19; abundance: many; CDR3nt: TGTGCCAGTAGCAAACTAGCGGGAGCATCCGAGCAGTACTTC; CDR3aa: CASSKLAGASEQYF